This T cell receptor (beta chain) was found in a study of CD8+CD57+ T cells in acquired aplastic anemia. Using genomic DNA as the template, TCR beta VDJ and CDR3 profiling was carried out. TCRdb reprocessed the reads with MiXCR, giving one entry per CDR3 protein. Among 400,000 to 500,000 distinct CDR3 sequences, under 80% were seen once, and the ten largest hold less than 4%. With 9 bases removed from V and 0 bases from J, the gap between germline ends came to 18 bases. Looked up from germline, CDR1 is SGHDT and CDR2 is YYEEEE. There are 16 residues in the CDR3. The sequencing input was sorted CD4+, CD8+, or CD8+CD57+ T cells (not recorded which) from PBMCs. The V call is TRBV5-6, the J call TRBJ2-2; no definite D call. This sequence was found in a human donor in good health, serving as a control. The DNA of the CDR3 is TGTGCCACCAGTGACCCCGGACCCACGAACACCGGGGAGCTGTTTTTT. Its translation: CATSDPGPTNTGELFF.